The rows below give T cell receptor beta chains drawn from one sample of a study of OX40 agonist ivuxolimab in advanced cancers. Profiled with immunoSEQ multiplex PCR; TCRdb holds only in-frame clones, not every one. The table records tens of thousands of clones, roughly 86% of them present only once. The sample was CD4+ or CD8+ T cells sorted from blood, taken in a trial of the OX40 agonist ivuxolimab. The receptors stem from an adult with an advanced solid tumor such as melanoma, head and neck, liver or kidney cancer. Both conserved end residues are part of each CDR3. The order of the fields is clone size, J gene, V gene, D gene, CDR3 protein, CDR3 DNA. D genes are given only for firm matches. Size tells how often a clone was seen (once, few, many) or the class of an expanded clone, and some rows leave it out.

- | TRBJ2-5 | TRBV4-3 | - | CASSQEGNQETQYF | TGCGCCAGTAGCCAAGAAGGCAACCAAGAGACCCAGTACTTC
- | TRBJ1-6 | TRBV10-3 | - | CAIRSTGSPLHF | TGTGCCATCCGATCAACGGGCTCACCCCTCCACTTT
- | TRBJ2-5 | TRBV6-6 | TRBD1 | CASSRQGALQETQYF | TGTGCCAGCAGCCGACAGGGGGCGTTACAAGAGACCCAGTACTTC
once | TRBJ2-1 | TRBV10-3 | TRBD2 | CAISESGGRPDEQFF | TGTGCCATCAGTGAGTCGGGGGGGAGGCCGGATGAGCAGTTCTTC
- | TRBJ2-2 | TRBV10-3 | TRBD2 | CAISEIQAGANTGELFF | TGTGCCATCAGTGAGATCCAAGCGGGAGCCAACACCGGGGAGCTGTTTTTT
- | TRBJ2-7 | TRBV21-1 | - | CASSKAHGDPYEQYF | TGTGCCAGCAGCAAAGCACACGGAGACCCCTACGAGCAGTACTTC
- | TRBJ1-1 | TRBV19 | - | CASSPQGTQGTEAFF | TGTGCCAGTAGTCCCCAGGGGACTCAGGGCACTGAAGCTTTCTTT
- | TRBJ1-2 | TRBV7-8 | TRBD1 | CASSLGTGLEGFYGYTF | TGTGCCAGCAGCCTCGGGACAGGGTTAGAGGGATTTTATGGCTACACCTTC
- | TRBJ1-5 | TRBV25-1 | TRBD1 | CASSASGTGGSQPQHF | TGTGCCAGCAGCGCTTCCGGGACAGGGGGCAGTCAGCCCCAGCATTTT
- | TRBJ1-1 | TRBV6-1 | - | CASNLQIEAFF | TGTGCCAGCAACTTACAGATTGAAGCTTTCTTT
- | TRBJ2-3 | TRBV7-2 | - | CASGPRGGTADTQYF | TGTGCCAGCGGCCCGAGGGGCGGGACCGCAGATACGCAGTATTTT
- | TRBJ2-5 | TRBV6-5 | - | CASSYGAGLQETQYF | TGTGCCAGCAGTTACGGGGCGGGTCTTCAAGAGACCCAGTACTTC
- | TRBJ1-1 | TRBV23-1 | TRBD1 | CASGGGGGEAFF | TGCGCCAGCGGAGGGGGAGGGGGCGAAGCTTTCTTT
few | TRBJ2-7 | TRBV19 | - | CASSIGGNGEQYF | TGTGCCAGTAGTATTGGGGGGAACGGAGAGCAGTACTTC
- | TRBJ2-7 | TRBV7-3 | - | CASSLAGAGEQYF | TGTGCCAGCAGCTTAGCAGGGGCAGGCGAGCAGTACTTC
- | TRBJ2-7 | TRBV6-5 | TRBD1 | CASSFRDRGGYEQYF | TGTGCCAGCAGTTTTCGGGACAGGGGGGGCTACGAGCAGTACTTC
- | TRBJ2-6 | TRBV9 | - | CASSVEGAGANVLTF | TGTGCCAGCAGCGTAGAGGGGGCTGGGGCCAACGTCCTGACTTTC
- | TRBJ1-5 | TRBV10-3 | - | CAISGADRDSQHF | TGTGCCATCAGTGGGGCTGACAGAGACTCCCAGCATTTT
- | TRBJ1-2 | TRBV5-8 | - | CASSPPNYGYTF | TGTGCCAGCAGCCCACCTAACTATGGCTACACCTTC
- | TRBJ1-1 | TRBV30 | - | CAWSGTQNTEAFF | TGTGCCTGGAGTGGCACCCAGAACACTGAAGCTTTCTTT
once | TRBJ2-1 | TRBV7-3 | - | CASSFRPGPSSYNEQFF | TGTGCCAGCAGCTTTAGACCAGGACCTAGCTCCTACAATGAGCAGTTCTTC
- | TRBJ1-6 | TRBV19 | - | CASAEQRNSPLHF | TGTGCCAGCGCGGAGCAGAGGAATTCACCCCTCCACTTT
- | TRBJ2-7 | TRBV11-2 | TRBD1 | CASSFAGTGIYEQYF | TGTGCCAGCAGCTTCGCCGGGACAGGGATCTACGAGCAGTACTTC
- | TRBJ1-5 | TRBV30 | TRBD1 | CAWSGGTGGIRGNQPQHF | TGTGCCTGGAGCGGCGGCACAGGGGGCATTCGGGGGAATCAGCCCCAGCATTTT
- | TRBJ2-7 | TRBV7-9 | - | CASSQPTASYEQYF | TGTGCCAGCAGCCAACCGACAGCATCCTACGAGCAGTACTTC
- | TRBJ2-1 | TRBV5-4 | - | CASSLAKNEQFF | TGTGCCAGCAGCTTGGCCAAGAATGAGCAGTTCTTC
- | TRBJ1-3 | TRBV4-1 | - | CASSQAGAGNTIYF | TGCGCCAGCAGCCAAGCGGGAGCCGGAAACACCATATATTTT
- | TRBJ2-2 | TRBV19 | - | CASSRKGHLNTGELFF | TGTGCCAGCTCCAGGAAGGGACACCTGAACACCGGGGAGCTGTTTTTT
- | TRBJ2-2 | TRBV11-3 | - | CASSQGREVTGELFF | TGTGCCAGCAGCCAAGGGCGGGAAGTGACCGGGGAGCTGTTTTTT
- | TRBJ1-2 | TRBV19 | TRBD1 | CASSQGVGYTF | TGTGCCAGTAGTCAGGGGGTTGGCTACACCTTC
- | TRBJ2-5 | TRBV6-5 | TRBD1 | CASSSDRETETQYF | TGTGCCAGCAGCAGTGACAGGGAGACGGAGACCCAGTACTTC
once | TRBJ2-7 | TRBV15 | - | CATSRGKASVSYEQYF | TGTGCCACCAGCAGAGGAAAGGCCTCGGTGTCCTACGAGCAGTACTTC
- | TRBJ2-7 | TRBV6-1 | TRBD1 | CASSRGLYEQYF | TGTGCCAGCAGCAGGGGGCTCTACGAGCAGTACTTC
- | TRBJ2-3 | TRBV9 | TRBD2 | CASSPSPGGVLAGGDTQYF | TGTGCCAGCAGCCCGAGCCCCGGAGGGGTACTAGCGGGAGGAGATACGCAGTATTTT
- | TRBJ1-5 | TRBV19 | TRBD1 | CASSGTGGNQPQHF | TGTGCCAGTAGTGGGACAGGCGGCAATCAGCCCCAGCATTTT
few | TRBJ1-5 | TRBV19 | - | CASSIDRSNQPQHF | TGTGCCAGTAGTATAGACAGGAGCAATCAGCCCCAGCATTTT
- | TRBJ2-7 | TRBV6-5 | TRBD1 | CASSYWGQGDEQYF | TGTGCCAGCAGTTACTGGGGACAGGGGGACGAGCAGTACTTC
- | TRBJ2-7 | TRBV7-2 | TRBD1 | CASSSDRWRYEQYF | TGTGCCAGCAGCTCGGACAGGTGGAGATACGAGCAGTACTTC
- | TRBJ2-7 | TRBV14 | - | CASSQGNSYEQYF | TGTGCCAGCAGCCAAGGGAACTCCTACGAGCAGTACTTC
- | TRBJ1-1 | TRBV2 | TRBD1 | CASRDRANTEAFF | TGTGCCAGCAGGGACAGGGCGAACACTGAAGCTTTCTTT
- | TRBJ1-1 | TRBV5-4 | - | CASSPRREKNTEAFF | TGTGCCAGCAGCCCTCGCCGGGAGAAGAACACTGAAGCTTTCTTT
- | TRBJ2-7 | TRBV12-5 | - | CASAEQSYEQYF | TGTGCTAGTGCCGAGCAGTCCTACGAGCAGTACTTC
- | TRBJ2-4 | TRBV11-3 | - | CASSPRQALAKNIQYF | TGTGCCAGCAGCCCGCGACAGGCACTAGCCAAAAACATTCAGTACTTC
- | TRBJ1-1 | TRBV7-9 | - | CASSLTGKGAFF | TGTGCCAGCAGCTTAACCGGCAAGGGGGCTTTCTTT
- | TRBJ2-3 | TRBV29-1 | TRBD2 | CSVLTGGTQYF | TGCAGCGTCCTCACGGGGGGTACGCAGTATTTT
once | TRBJ2-2 | TRBV5-1 | - | CASSWGQGTGELFF | TGCGCCAGCAGCTGGGGCCAGGGGACCGGGGAGCTGTTTTTT
- | TRBJ2-5 | TRBV5-4 | - | CASSLAGTQETQYF | TGTGCCAGCAGCTTGGCAGGAACCCAAGAGACCCAGTACTTC
- | TRBJ2-3 | TRBV11-2 | - | CASRGGGQAGYYTDTQYF | TGTGCCAGCAGGGGTGGTGGACAGGCGGGATATTACACAGATACGCAGTATTTT
- | TRBJ1-1 | TRBV29-1 | - | CSFPSGALTEAFF | TGCAGCTTCCCATCAGGGGCCCTGACTGAAGCTTTCTTT
- | TRBJ2-1 | TRBV11-3 | - | CASSLGTSSYNEQFF | TGTGCCAGCAGCTTAGGCACAAGCTCCTACAATGAGCAGTTCTTC